What follows describes a single T cell receptor beta chain. Its antigen is unknown. The data stem from a study of OX40 agonist ivuxolimab in advanced cancers. Study overall: Hepatocellular carcinoma, melanoma, renal cell or head and neck cancer was diagnosed in the dose-escalation patients.

The CDR3 spans 17 residues. CDR1 and CDR2 from the germline V gene are MDHEN and SYDVKM. V lost 1 base to trimming and J lost 8 bases; unmatched junction nucleotides: 10. Profiling relied on immunoSEQ multiplex PCR, and the TCRdb table lists in-frame clones only, not all of them. This sample has roughly 59,000 clones; under 90% occur once, and the top ten carry approximately 2%. Findings and limits, study-wide: Clonal expansion was among the lowest in partial responders at 0.1-3.0 mg/kg, especially CD8+. Certain nonresponding patients likewise had low normalized T-cell clonal expansion.

The chain couples TRBV28 to TRBJ2-1; 11 bases align to TRBD1. The starting material was CD4+ or CD8+ T cells sorted from blood, obtained in a trial of the OX40 agonist ivuxolimab. The sequence was collected from an adult with an advanced solid tumor such as melanoma, head and neck, liver or kidney cancer. CDR3 coding DNA: TGTGCCAGCAGTTTATTAACCGGGACAGGGGGTAAGGATGAGCAGTTCTTC. This encodes CASSLLTGTGGKDEQFF.